A selection of T cell receptor beta chains follows, all from one sample in a study of radiation and T cells in renal cell carcinoma. The table came from immunoSEQ multiplex PCR; TCRdb's copy has only in-frame clones and leaves some out. The top ten clones hold 6.5% to 7.5% of a sample with 60,000 to 75,000 clones, more than 60% of them seen once. The sequenced sample was blood, obtained from a patient whose treatment included radiotherapy and nephrectomy. The receptors stem from a man aged 55 to 69 with renal cell carcinoma. CDR3s include the opening cysteine and the closing phenylalanine or tryptophan. D genes are given only for firm matches. Size tells how often a clone was seen (once, few, many) or the class of an expanded clone, and some rows leave it out.

>11|NA|TRBV29-1|NA|TRBJ2-1
CSVALADEQFF
TGCAGCGTCGCACTAGCAGATGAGCAGTTCTTC
>10|NA|TRBV19|NA|TRBJ2-7
CASGHSEQYF
TGTGCCAGTGGACACTCCGAGCAGTACTTC
>12|NA|TRBV11-3|NA|TRBJ2-2
CASSYIGGELFF
TGTGCCAGCAGTTACATCGGCGGGGAGCTGTTTTTT
>15|TRBD1|TRBV27|NA|TRBJ1-1
CASSFFGTGVTEAFF
TGTGCCAGCAGTTTTTTTGGGACAGGGGTAACTGAAGCTTTCTTT
>13|NA|TRBV7-8|few|TRBJ2-5
CASSLVIRDTQYF
TGTGCCAGCAGCTTAGTGATCAGAGATACCCAGTACTTC
>13|NA|TRBV19|NA|TRBJ1-1
CASSIQGSTEAFF
TGTGCCAGTAGTATTCAGGGTAGCACTGAAGCTTTCTTT
>13|NA|TRBV10-3|NA|TRBJ2-1
CAISGGVSGEQFF
TGTGCCATCAGCGGGGGTGTCTCGGGGGAGCAGTTCTTC
>16|TRBD2|TRBV27|once|TRBJ2-2
CASSPRTSGGAGELFF
TGTGCCAGCAGTCCTCGGACTAGCGGGGGGGCCGGGGAGCTGTTTTTT
>14|NA|TRBV27|NA|TRBJ1-3
CASRQGPSGNTIYF
TGTGCCAGCAGACAGGGCCCCTCTGGAAACACCATATATTTT
>13|NA|TRBV18|NA|TRBJ1-1
CASSPGMNTEAFF
TGTGCCAGCTCACCCGGGATGAACACTGAAGCTTTCTTT
>14|NA|TRBV30|NA|TRBJ1-2
CAWSVPGINYGYTF
TGTGCCTGGAGTGTACCCGGTATAAACTATGGCTACACCTTC
>17|TRBD2|TRBV18|NA|TRBJ2-3
CASSPLPRGREADTQYF
TGTGCCAGCTCACCGCTTCCCCGTGGGAGGGAGGCAGATACGCAGTATTTT